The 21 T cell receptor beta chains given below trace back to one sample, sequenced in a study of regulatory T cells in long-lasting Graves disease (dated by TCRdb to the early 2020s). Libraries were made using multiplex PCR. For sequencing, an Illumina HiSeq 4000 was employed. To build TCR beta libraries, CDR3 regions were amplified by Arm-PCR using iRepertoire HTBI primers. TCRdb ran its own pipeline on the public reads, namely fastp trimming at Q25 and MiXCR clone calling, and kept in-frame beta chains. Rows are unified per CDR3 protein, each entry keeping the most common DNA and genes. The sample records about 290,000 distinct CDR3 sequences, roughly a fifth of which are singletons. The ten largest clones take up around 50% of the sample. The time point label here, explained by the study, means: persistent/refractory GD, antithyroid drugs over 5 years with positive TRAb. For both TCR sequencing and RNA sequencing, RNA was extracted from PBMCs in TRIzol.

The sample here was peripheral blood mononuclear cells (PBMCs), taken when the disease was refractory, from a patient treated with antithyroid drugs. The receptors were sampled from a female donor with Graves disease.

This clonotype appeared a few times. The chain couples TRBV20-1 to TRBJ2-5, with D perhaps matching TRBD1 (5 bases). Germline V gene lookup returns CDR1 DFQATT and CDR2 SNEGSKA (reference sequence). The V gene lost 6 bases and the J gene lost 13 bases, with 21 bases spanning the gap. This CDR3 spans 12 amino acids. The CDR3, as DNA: TGCAGTGCGCAGGACATGGCGTCCGACCGGTACTTC. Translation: CSAQDMASDRYF.

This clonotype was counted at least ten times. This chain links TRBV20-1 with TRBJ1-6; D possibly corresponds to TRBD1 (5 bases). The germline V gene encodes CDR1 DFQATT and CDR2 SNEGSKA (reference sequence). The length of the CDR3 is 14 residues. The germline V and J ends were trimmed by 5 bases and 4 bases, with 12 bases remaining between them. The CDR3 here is CSASGWGYNSPLHF. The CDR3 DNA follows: TGCAGTGCTTCGGGTTGGGGGTATAATTCACCCCTCCACTTT.

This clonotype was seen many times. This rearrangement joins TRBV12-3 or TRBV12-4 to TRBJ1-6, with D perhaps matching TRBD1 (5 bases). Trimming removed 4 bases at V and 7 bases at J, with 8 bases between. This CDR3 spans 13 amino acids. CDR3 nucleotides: TGTGCCAGCAGTTGGGGGAACAATTCACCCCTCCACTTT. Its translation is CASSWGNNSPLHF.

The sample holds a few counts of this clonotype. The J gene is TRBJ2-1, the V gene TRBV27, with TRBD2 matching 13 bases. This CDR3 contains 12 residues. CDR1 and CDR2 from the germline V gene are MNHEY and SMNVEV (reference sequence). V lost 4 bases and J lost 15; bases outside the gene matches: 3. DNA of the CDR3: TGTGCCAGCAGTTCGGGACTAGCGGGAACGTTCTTC. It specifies CASSSGLAGTFF.

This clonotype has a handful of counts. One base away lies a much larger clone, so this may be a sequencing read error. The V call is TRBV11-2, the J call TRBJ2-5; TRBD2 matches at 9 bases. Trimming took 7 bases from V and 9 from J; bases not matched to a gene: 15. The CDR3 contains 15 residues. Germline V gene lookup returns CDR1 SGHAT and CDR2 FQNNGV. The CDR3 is CASNSLAGSFEAQYF. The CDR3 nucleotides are TGTGCCAGCAATAGTCTAGCGGGATCGTTTGAGGCCCAGTACTTC.

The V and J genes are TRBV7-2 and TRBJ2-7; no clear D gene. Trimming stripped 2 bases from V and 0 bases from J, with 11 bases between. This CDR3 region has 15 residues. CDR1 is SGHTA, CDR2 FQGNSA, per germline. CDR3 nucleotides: TGTGCCAGCAGCTTAAGCCTCGTGAGCTCCTACGAGCAGTACTTC. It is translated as CASSLSLVSSYEQYF.

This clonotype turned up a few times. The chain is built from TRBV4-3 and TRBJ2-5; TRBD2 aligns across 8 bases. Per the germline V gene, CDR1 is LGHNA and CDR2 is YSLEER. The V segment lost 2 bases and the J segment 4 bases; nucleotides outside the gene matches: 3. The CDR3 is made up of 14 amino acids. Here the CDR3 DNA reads TGCGCCAGCAGCCAACAAGCGGGAGCAGAGACCCAGTACTTC. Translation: CASSQQAGAETQYF.

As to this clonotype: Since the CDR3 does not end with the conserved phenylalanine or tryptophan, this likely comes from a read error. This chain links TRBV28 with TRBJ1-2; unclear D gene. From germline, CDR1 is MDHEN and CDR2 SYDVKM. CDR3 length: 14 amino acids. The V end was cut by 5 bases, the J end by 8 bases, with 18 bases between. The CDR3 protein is CASSLLPGVSGYTL. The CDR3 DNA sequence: TGTGCCAGCAGTCTACTACCTGGAGTATCCGGCTACACCCTC.

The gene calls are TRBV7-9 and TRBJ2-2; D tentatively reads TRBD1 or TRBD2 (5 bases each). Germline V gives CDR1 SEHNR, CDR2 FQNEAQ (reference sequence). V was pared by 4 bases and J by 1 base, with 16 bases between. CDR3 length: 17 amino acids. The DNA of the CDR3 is TGTGCCAGCAGCTCAGGCCGGTGGGACGAGAACACCGGGGAGCTGTTTTTT. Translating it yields CASSSGRWDENTGELFF.

The chain's CDR3 is CASSQTGTTKEQYF. The CDR3, as DNA: TGTGCCAGCAGCCAAACTGGGACCACCAAAGAGCAGTACTTC. V gene TRBV3-1 combines with J gene TRBJ2-7, with D perhaps TRBD1 or TRBD2 (5 bases each). CDR1 is LGHDT, CDR2 YNNKEL, per germline (reference sequence). The CDR3 is 14 amino acids. V lost 2 bases, J lost 7 bases, and 15 bases lay in between.

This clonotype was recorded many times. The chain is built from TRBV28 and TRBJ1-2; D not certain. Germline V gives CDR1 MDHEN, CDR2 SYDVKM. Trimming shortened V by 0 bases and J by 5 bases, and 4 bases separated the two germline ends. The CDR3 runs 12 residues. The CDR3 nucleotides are TGTGCCAGCAGTTTATGGCTATATGGCTACACCTTC. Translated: CASSLWLYGYTF.

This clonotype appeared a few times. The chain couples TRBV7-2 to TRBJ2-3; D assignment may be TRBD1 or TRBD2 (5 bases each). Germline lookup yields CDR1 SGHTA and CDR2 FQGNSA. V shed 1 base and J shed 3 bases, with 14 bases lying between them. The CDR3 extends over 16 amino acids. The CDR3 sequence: CASSLVGGASTDTQYF. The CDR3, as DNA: TGTGCCAGCAGCTTAGTTGGGGGAGCGTCGACAGATACGCAGTATTTT. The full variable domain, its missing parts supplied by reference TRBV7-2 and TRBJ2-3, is GAGVSQSPSNKVTEKGKDVELRCDPISGHTALYWYRQSLGQGLEFLIYFQGNSAPDKSGLPSDRFSAERTGGSVSTLTIQRTQQEDSAVYLCASSLVGGASTDTQYFGPGTRLTVL.

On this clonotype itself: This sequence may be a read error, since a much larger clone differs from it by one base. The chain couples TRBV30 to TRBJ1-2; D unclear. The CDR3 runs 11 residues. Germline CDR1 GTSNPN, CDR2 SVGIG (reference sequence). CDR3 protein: CAWGRSYGCTF. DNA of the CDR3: TGTGCCTGGGGGAGATCCTATGGCTGCACCTTC.

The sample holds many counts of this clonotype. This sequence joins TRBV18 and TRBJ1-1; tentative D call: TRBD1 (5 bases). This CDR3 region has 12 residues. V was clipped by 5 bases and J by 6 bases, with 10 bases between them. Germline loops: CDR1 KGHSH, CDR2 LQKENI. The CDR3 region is CASSSRQSEAFF. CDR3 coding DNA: TGTGCCAGCTCATCAAGACAGTCTGAAGCTTTCTTT.

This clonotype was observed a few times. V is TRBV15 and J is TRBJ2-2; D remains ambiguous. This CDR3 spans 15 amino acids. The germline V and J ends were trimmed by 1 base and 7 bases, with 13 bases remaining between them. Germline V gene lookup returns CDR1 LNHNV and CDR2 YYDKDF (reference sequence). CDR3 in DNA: TGTGCCACCAGCAGAGCTCGTAGATCAAACGGGGAGCTGTTTTTT. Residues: CATSRARRSNGELFF. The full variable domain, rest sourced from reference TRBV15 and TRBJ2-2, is DAMVIQNPRYQVTQFGKPVTLSCSQTLNHNVMYWYQQKSSQAPKLLFHYYDKDFNNEADTPDNFQSRRPNTSFCFLDIRSPGLGDTAMYLCATSRARRSNGELFFGEGSRLTVL.

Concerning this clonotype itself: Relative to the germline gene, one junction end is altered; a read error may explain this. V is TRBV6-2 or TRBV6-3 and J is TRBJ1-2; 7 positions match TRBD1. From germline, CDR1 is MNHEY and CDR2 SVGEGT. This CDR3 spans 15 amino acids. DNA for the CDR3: TGTGTCAGCAGTTACACGACAGGGACTAACTATGGCTACACCTTC. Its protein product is CVSSYTTGTNYGYTF.

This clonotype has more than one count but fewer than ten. The CDR3 spells CASSLETGTVSGANVLTF. The CDR3 DNA reads as TGTGCCAGCAGCTTAGAAACCGGGACAGTTTCTGGGGCCAACGTCCTGACTTTC. This chain uses TRBV7-2 with TRBJ2-6; 7 nucleotides match TRBD1. This CDR3 region has 18 residues. The germline V gene encodes CDR1 SGHTA and CDR2 FQGNSA. V lost 1 base and J lost 1; bases outside the gene matches: 7.

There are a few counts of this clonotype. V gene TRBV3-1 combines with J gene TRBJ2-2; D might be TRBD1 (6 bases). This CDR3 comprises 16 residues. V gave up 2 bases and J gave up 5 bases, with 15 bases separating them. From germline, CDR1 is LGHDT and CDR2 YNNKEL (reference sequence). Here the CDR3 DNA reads TGTGCCAGCAGCCAAATTTCAGGGGAGAGGACCGGGGAGCTGTTTTTT. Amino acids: CASSQISGERTGELFF.

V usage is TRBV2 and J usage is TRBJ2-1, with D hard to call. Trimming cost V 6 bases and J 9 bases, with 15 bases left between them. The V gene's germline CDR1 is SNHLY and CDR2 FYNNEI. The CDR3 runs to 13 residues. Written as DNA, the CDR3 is TGTGCCAGCAGGGGGTCTTTTTTGGGTGAGCAGTTCTTC. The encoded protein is CASRGSFLGEQFF.

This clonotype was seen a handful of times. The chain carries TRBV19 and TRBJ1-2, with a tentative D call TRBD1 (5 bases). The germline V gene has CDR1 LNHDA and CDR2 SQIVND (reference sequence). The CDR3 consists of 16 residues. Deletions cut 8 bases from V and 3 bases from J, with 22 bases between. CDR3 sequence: CASSPDPPIGDYGYTF. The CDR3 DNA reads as TGTGCCAGTTCCCCGGACCCACCCATAGGGGACTATGGCTACACCTTC.

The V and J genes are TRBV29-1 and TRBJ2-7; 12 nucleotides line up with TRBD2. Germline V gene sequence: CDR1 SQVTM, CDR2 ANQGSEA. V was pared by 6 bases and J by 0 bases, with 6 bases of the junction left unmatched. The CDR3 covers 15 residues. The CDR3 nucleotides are TGCAGCGTCACAGGGACTAGCGGGCCCTCCTACGAGCAGTACTTC. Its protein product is CSVTGTSGPSYEQYF.